The rows below give T cell receptor beta chains drawn from one sample of a study of shared clonotypes between healthy human individuals. Sequencing was performed with immunoSEQ multiplex PCR; in TCRdb, only in-frame clones are kept and a portion is missing. Of about 1.1 million clones in the sample, about 80% were seen once. The source material was memory CD4+ T cells from PBMCs. The receptors were gathered from a man aged 18-30 years in good health. Some clones in this sample may be carry-over from other donors' samples. The CDR3 runs from the conserved cysteine through the conserved F or W. The order of the fields is clone size, V gene, CDR3 protein. Rows give clone size only sometimes, using once, few, many, or a class for an expanded clone.

.,TRBV25-1,CASSEEWATRGYTEAFF
.,TRBV10-3,CAISESTTRDRGYNEQFF
once,TRBV7-2,CASSLVGGNTGELFF
once,TRBV29-1,CSVDRGLSTDTQYF
.,TRBV18,CASSPFTSGSGNEQFF
.,TRBV5-1,CASTRQGTYNEQFF
.,TRBV5-6,CASSSTRQGGSYNEQFF
.,TRBV10-3,CAISEFFSQNSWANVLTF
few,TRBV7-9,CASSLTGFGTEAFF
.,TRBV4-1,CASSQSLARYNEQFF
.,TRBV11-2,CASSSYADRAAQHF
.,TRBV28,CASSTTGLAGLTGELFF
.,TRBV11-1,CASSLVTQGNEQFF
few,TRBV5-1,CASSLGSGANVLTF
.,TRBV29-1,CSVTQGGTEAFF
.,TRBV7-2,CASSSNQDEQFF
once,TRBV5-1,CASSQGSAYNEQFF
.,TRBV7-9,CASSLQDEQFF
.,TRBV19,CASRVPGGLNTGELFF
few,TRBV7-9,CASSFRGSYNEQFF